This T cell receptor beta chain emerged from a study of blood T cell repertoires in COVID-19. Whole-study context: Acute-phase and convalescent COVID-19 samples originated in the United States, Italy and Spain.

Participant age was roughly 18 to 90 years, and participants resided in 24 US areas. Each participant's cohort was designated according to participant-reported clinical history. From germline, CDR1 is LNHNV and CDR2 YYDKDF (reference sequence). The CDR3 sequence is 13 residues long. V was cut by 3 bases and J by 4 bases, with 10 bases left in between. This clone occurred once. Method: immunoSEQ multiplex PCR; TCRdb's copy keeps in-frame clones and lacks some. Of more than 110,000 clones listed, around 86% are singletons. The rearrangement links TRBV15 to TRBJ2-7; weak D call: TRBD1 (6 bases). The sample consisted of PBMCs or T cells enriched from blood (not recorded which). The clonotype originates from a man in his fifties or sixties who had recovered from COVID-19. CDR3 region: CATSRGARYEQYF. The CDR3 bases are TGTGCCACCAGCAGGGGGGCCAGGTACGAGCAGTACTTC.